This T cell receptor (beta chain) was captured by sequencing in a study of Graves' ophthalmopathy and Graves' hyperthyroidism. Per germline, CDR1 PRHDT and CDR2 FYEKMQ (reference sequence). After removal of 5 bases from V and 5 bases from J, the junction contained 11 bases not matched to a gene. The CDR3 is 17 amino acids. Amplification from RNA transcripts yielded the TCR beta CDR3 regions. The first-round RT-PCR employed HTBI primers together with the Qiagen OneStep RT-PCR kit. A multiplex PCR was then performed as the second round. TCRdb re-called the multiplex PCR reads through MiXCR, storing one row per CDR3 protein. Among 600,000 to 700,000 distinct CDR3 sequences, about 41% were seen once, and the ten largest hold around 3%. This clonotype was counted only a few times.

The sequenced sample consisted of peripheral blood. The rearrangement uses TRBV13 and TRBJ2-7; 14 nucleotides agree with TRBD2. The TCR was taken from an adult man with Graves' ophthalmopathy. The CDR3 loop is CASSPRRGLAGGNEQYF. CDR3 DNA sequence: TGTGCCAGCAGCCCGCGACGAGGACTAGCGGGGGGTAACGAGCAGTACTTC.